These T cell receptor beta chains were read from a single sample in a study of T cells in Graves' hyperthyroidism and ophthalmopathy. TCRdb called the multiplex PCR reads again in MiXCR, with one record for every CDR3 protein. Among more than 500,000 distinct CDR3 sequences, roughly 15% were seen once, and the ten largest hold over 3.5%. Sequenced input: blood. Every receptor here comes from a woman in her forties with Graves' ophthalmopathy. CDR3s include the opening cysteine and the closing phenylalanine or tryptophan. The order of the fields is V gene, D gene, clone size, J gene, CDR3 protein, CDR3 DNA. The D gene is left open where the match is weak. Clone size is given for some rows only: seen once, a few or many times, or a class if the clone is expanded.

TRBV24-1	NA	many	TRBJ1-5	CATSDPTGVGNQPQHF	TGTGCCACCAGTGACCCGACGGGGGTTGGCAATCAGCCCCAGCATTTT
TRBV28	NA	many	TRBJ1-5	CASIEANQPQHF	TGTGCCAGCATTGAGGCCAATCAGCCCCAGCATTTT
TRBV5-1	TRBD2	NA	TRBJ2-5	CASYGIAGVQETQYF	TGCGCCAGCTACGGGATAGCGGGAGTCCAAGAGACCCAGTACTTC
TRBV7-8	NA	many	TRBJ2-7	CASSLGAAVQYF	TGTGCCAGCAGCTTAGGGGCAGCTGTGCAGTACTTC
TRBV5-4	NA	few	TRBJ1-1	CASSPDTPGAEAFF	TGTGCCAGCAGCCCGGACACCCCGGGCGCTGAAGCTTTCTTT
TRBV18	NA	NA	TRBJ2-2	CASSEGHNTGELFF	TGTGCCAGCTCGGAGGGACACAACACCGGGGAGCTGTTTTTT
TRBV20-1	TRBD2	many	TRBJ2-7	CSARLPSGRAITLYEQYF	TGCAGTGCTAGATTACCTAGCGGGAGGGCCATAACGTTGTACGAGCAGTACTTC
TRBV6-5	NA	NA	TRBJ2-7	CASSYVGATYEQYF	TGTGCCAGCAGTTACGTTGGAGCGACCTACGAGCAGTACTTC
TRBV6-1	NA	NA	TRBJ2-4	CASGVKVGIQYF	TGTGCCAGCGGGGTAAAGGTGGGCATTCAGTACTTC
TRBV28	TRBD1	many	TRBJ1-5	CASSFRGHQPQHF	TGTGCCAGCAGTTTTAGGGGGCATCAGCCCCAGCATTTT
TRBV6-1	TRBD1	NA	TRBJ1-1	CASSNAGRGLTEAFF	TGTGCCAGCAGTAATGCGGGTAGGGGGCTGACTGAAGCTTTCTTT
TRBV24-1	TRBD1	few	TRBJ2-6	CATGNPTGGSGANVLTF	TGTGCCACCGGGAACCCAACAGGGGGCTCTGGGGCCAACGTCCTGACTTTC
TRBV5-1	NA	NA	TRBJ1-1	CASSLVVAANTEAFF	TGCGCCAGCAGCTTGGTTGTTGCAGCTAACACTGAAGCTTTCTTT
TRBV30	TRBD1	NA	TRBJ1-6	CAWKRTGVGSPLHF	TGTGCCTGGAAGAGGACAGGGGTTGGTTCACCCCTCCACTTT
TRBV12-3/TRBV12-4	TRBD1	many	TRBJ2-5	CASSYYRGQETQYF	TGTGCCAGCAGTTACTACAGGGGTCAAGAGACCCAGTACTTC
TRBV30	TRBD1	many	TRBJ2-7	CARSPGQGSYEQYF	TGTGCCAGATCCCCGGGACAGGGATCCTACGAGCAGTACTTC
TRBV2	TRBD1	few	TRBJ2-2	CASIEDRATGELFF	TGTGCCAGCATAGAGGACAGGGCCACCGGGGAGCTGTTTTTT
TRBV28	TRBD1	NA	TRBJ2-2	CASRTTGGGTGELFF	TGTGCCAGCAGAACGACAGGGGGGGGCACCGGGGAGCTGTTTTTT
TRBV6-5	NA	many	TRBJ1-2	CASSYSYPENYGYTF	TGTGCCAGCAGTTACTCGTATCCAGAGAACTATGGCTACACCTTC
TRBV12-3/TRBV12-4	NA	NA	TRBJ2-7	CASNLKGSYEQYF	TGTGCCAGCAACTTAAAGGGGTCCTACGAGCAGTACTTC
TRBV6-1	TRBD2	NA	TRBJ2-7	CAAGGVAYEQYF	TGTGCCGCGGGGGGGGTAGCCTACGAGCAGTACTTC
TRBV28	NA	NA	TRBJ1-2	CASSLNRVYGYTF	TGTGCCAGCAGTTTGAACAGAGTATATGGCTACACCTTC
TRBV19	NA	many	TRBJ1-1	CASSPMKNTEAFF	TGTGCCAGTAGTCCCATGAAGAACACTGAAGCTTTCTTT
TRBV19	TRBD2	many	TRBJ2-2	CASSSSDLREAEAGELFF	TGTGCCAGTAGTTCCTCGGATTTGCGGGAGGCCGAGGCCGGGGAGCTGTTTTTT
TRBV6-5	NA	NA	TRBJ2-7	CASSYSPGVDYEQYF	TGTGCCAGCAGTTACTCGCCAGGGGTGGACTACGAGCAGTACTTC
TRBV19	NA	many	TRBJ1-1	CASSSGRSTEAFF	TGTGCCAGTAGCTCGGGGAGATCCACTGAAGCTTTCTTT
TRBV12-3/TRBV12-4	NA	NA	TRBJ1-2	CASGPDEKSYGYTF	TGTGCCAGTGGTCCGGACGAAAAAAGCTATGGCTACACCTTC
TRBV11-2	NA	many	TRBJ2-2	CASSLRPAGTVVAGELFF	TGTGCCAGCAGCCTCCGCCCCGCCGGGACCGTGGTGGCCGGGGAGCTGTTTTTT
TRBV12-3/TRBV12-4	TRBD2	many	TRBJ2-7	CASSPTSGLRSYEQYF	TGTGCCAGCAGCCCGACTAGCGGGCTTCGCTCCTACGAGCAGTACTTC
TRBV7-6	NA	NA	TRBJ2-7	CASSLGGIGDEQYF	TGTGCCAGCAGCTTAGGAGGAATAGGGGACGAGCAGTACTTC
TRBV6-1	NA	many	TRBJ2-2	CASSPPTNTGELFF	TGTGCCAGCAGTCCCCCAACGAACACCGGGGAGCTGTTTTTT
TRBV18	NA	many	TRBJ2-7	CASSPPGPGRSVEQYF	TGTGCCAGCTCACCACCCGGTCCGGGACGTAGTGTAGAGCAGTACTTC
TRBV7-2	NA	many	TRBJ2-5	CASSLRPRETQYF	TGTGCCAGCAGTCTACGGCCGCGGGAGACCCAGTACTTC
TRBV20-1	NA	NA	TRBJ2-5	CSAIEGLQETQYF	TGCAGTGCTATTGAGGGGCTCCAAGAGACCCAGTACTTC
TRBV11-2	NA	NA	TRBJ1-1	CASSLGQLHTEAFF	TGTGCCAGCAGCTTAGGACAGCTACACACTGAAGCTTTCTTT
TRBV28	TRBD1	many	TRBJ2-7	CASSAPGQIYEQYF	TGTGCCAGCAGCGCCCCGGGACAGATTTACGAGCAGTACTTC
TRBV6-1	TRBD1	NA	TRBJ1-4	CASSPGQGATNEKLFF	TGTGCCAGCAGTCCCGGACAGGGGGCGACTAATGAAAAACTGTTTTTT
TRBV5-6	NA	NA	TRBJ2-5	CASSLGQGQEAQYF	TGTGCCAGCAGCTTGGGTCAAGGACAAGAGGCCCAGTACTTC
TRBV7-9	TRBD2	few	TRBJ2-4	CASSLGLAGTKNIQYF	TGTGCCAGCAGCTTAGGGCTAGCGGGGACCAAAAACATTCAGTACTTC
TRBV28	TRBD1	many	TRBJ2-5	CASSFDRERETQYF	TGTGCCAGCAGTTTTGACAGGGAGAGAGAGACCCAGTACTTC
TRBV6-1	NA	NA	TRBJ2-4	CASLVGRLAKNIQYF	TGTGCCAGCTTAGTCGGCAGACTAGCCAAAAACATTCAGTACTTC